This T cell receptor beta chain was identified during a study of blood T cell repertoires in COVID-19. Germline CDR1 and CDR2: LNHDA and SQIVND (reference sequence). This CDR3 comprises 14 residues. V was cut by 3 bases and J by 0 bases, with 8 bases left in between. This table comes from immunoSEQ multiplex PCR, and its TCRdb copy is limited to in-frame clones, with some not included. The data contain 330,000 or so clones, about nine tenths of them singletons. The source of this sequence is a man under 40 with COVID-19, enrolled during active disease. J is TRBJ1-2 and V is TRBV19; D gene ambiguous. The sample was peripheral blood. The CDR3 loop is CASSIEPTNYGYTF. The CDR3 DNA is TGTGCCAGTAGTATTGAGCCGACTAACTATGGCTACACCTTC.